This T cell receptor (beta chain) was captured in a study of T cell repertoires in cytomegalovirus infection. Each CDR3 protein is one row after TCRdb ran MiXCR on the reads. The sample holds around 250,000 distinct CDR3 sequences, about 17% seen once. This clonotype has only a few counts. This CDR3 is 15 amino acids long. Germline lookup yields CDR1 LGHNA and CDR2 YSLEER. V dropped 0 bases and J dropped 2 bases, with 11 bases sitting between them. This clonotype was sampled from a human donor in good health (CMV status not recorded). Some clones in this sample may be carry-over from other donors' samples. The material sequenced was CD8+ T cells from PBMCs. The rearrangement uses TRBV4-3 and TRBJ2-7; tentatively, D is TRBD2 (5 bases). CDR3 residues: CASSQDLGETYEQYF. CDR3 DNA sequence: TGCGCCAGCAGCCAAGATCTGGGAGAGACCTACGAGCAGTACTTC.